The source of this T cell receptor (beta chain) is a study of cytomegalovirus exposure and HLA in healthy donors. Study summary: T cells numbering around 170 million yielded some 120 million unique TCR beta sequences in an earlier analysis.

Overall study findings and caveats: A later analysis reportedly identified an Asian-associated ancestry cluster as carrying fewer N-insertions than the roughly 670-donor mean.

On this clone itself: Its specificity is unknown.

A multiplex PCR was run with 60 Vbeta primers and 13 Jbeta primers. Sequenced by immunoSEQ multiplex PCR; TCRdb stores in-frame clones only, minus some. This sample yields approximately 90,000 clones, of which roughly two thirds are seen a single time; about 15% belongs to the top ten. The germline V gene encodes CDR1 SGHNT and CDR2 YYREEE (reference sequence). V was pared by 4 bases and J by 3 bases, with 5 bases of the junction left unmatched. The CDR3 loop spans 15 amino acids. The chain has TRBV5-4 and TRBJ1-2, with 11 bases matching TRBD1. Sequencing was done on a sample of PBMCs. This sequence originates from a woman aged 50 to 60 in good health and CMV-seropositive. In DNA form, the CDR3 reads TGTGCCAGCAGCGCTTGGACAGGGGGCGACTATGGCTACACCTTC. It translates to CASSAWTGGDYGYTF.